The 5 T cell receptor beta chains in this list originate from one sample, sequenced in a study of blood T cells in healthy people across ages. Through a sample-barcoded 5' primer and a J-beta primer mix, a second PCR was run for roughly 7 to 11 cycles. TCRdb called the 5' RACE reads again in MiXCR, with one record for every CDR3 protein. The sample records 1.5 million to 2 million distinct CDR3 sequences, 28% being singletons. Material: blood. The receptors shown here come from a woman aged 25 to 39 in good health.

This clonotype showed up just a few times. The chain has TRBV11-1 and TRBJ2-1, with D uncertain. The J call may be incorrect, as the DNA end agrees better with TRBJ2-7. Per the germline V gene, CDR1 is SGHAT and CDR2 is FQDESV (reference sequence). The CDR3 extends over 16 amino acids. The CDR3 region has the DNA TGTGCCAGCAGCCACCTTCGGGTAGGGTCCTACAATGAGCAGTACTTC. As protein: CASSHLRVGSYNEQYF.

There are many counts of this clonotype. The chain couples TRBV29-1 to TRBJ2-5, with a weak D call TRBD1 (7 bases). Trimming stripped 6 bases from V and 5 bases from J, with 37 bases between. CDR1 is SQVTM, CDR2 ANQGSEA, per germline. The CDR3 runs to 20 residues. The CDR3 reads CSVDDKLTGAAGFITETQYF. In DNA, the CDR3 is TGCAGCGTAGACGACAAACTTACAGGGGCAGCGGGCTTTATTACGGAGACCCAGTACTTC.

The V gene is TRBV20-1, the J gene TRBJ2-1; D may be TRBD2 (7 bases). There are 14 residues in the CDR3. Germline V gene data show CDR1 as DFQATT and CDR2 as SNEGSKA (reference sequence). V gave up 7 bases and J gave up 4 bases, with 17 bases separating them. The CDR3 sequence: CSGGAGAIYNEQFF. The CDR3 DNA reads as TGCAGTGGCGGGGCGGGGGCGATTTACAATGAGCAGTTCTTC.

This clonotype was seen more than once but under ten times. The rearrangement joins TRBV7-3 to TRBJ1-6; maybe TRBD1 (6 bases). V gave up 5 bases and J gave up 10 bases, with 12 bases separating them. Germline lookup yields CDR1 SGHTA and CDR2 FQGTGA. The CDR3 runs to 13 residues. CDR3 loop: CASSPVTGSPLHF. DNA of the CDR3: TGTGCCAGCAGCCCCGTCACAGGGTCACCCCTCCACTTT.

This clonotype was seen at least ten times. The J gene is TRBJ2-1, the V gene TRBV6-4; D remains ambiguous. V was pared by 2 bases and J by 10 bases, with 15 bases between. The germline gives CDR1 MRHNA, CDR2 SNTAGT. This CDR3 has 14 amino acids. CDR3 bases: TGTGCCAGCAGTGACCGCCCTTACGATCGGGAGCAGTTCTTC. Encoded protein: CASSDRPYDREQFF.